The entry below gives a single T cell receptor beta chain sequence along with its context. This record belongs to a study of blood T cell repertoires in COVID-19. Original processing methods: Amplification of reference gene primers provided the estimated nucleated cell counts. The method was immunoSEQ multiplex PCR; TCRdb's version includes in-frame clones alone and lacks a portion of them. The V and J calls and clone size were taken over from that table, and D and trimming were inferred from the DNA. The data hold 150,000 or so clones, with around 81% observed a single time. Participant reports of clinical history set cohort assignment. The CDR3 runs 15 residues. The V and J ends lost 0 bases and 4 bases, in that order; junction bases with no gene match: 3. The germline CDR1 and CDR2 sequences are SGHNT and YYREEE (reference sequence).

The sequenced material came from PBMCs or T cells enriched from blood (not recorded which). The sequence derives from a man aged 40-55 years who had recovered from COVID-19. The V call is TRBV5-4, the J call TRBJ2-5, with 10 bases aligning to TRBD2. The CDR3 sequence is CASSLVLAGVETQYF. CDR3 nucleotide sequence: TGTGCCAGCAGCTTGGTGCTAGCGGGGGTAGAGACCCAGTACTTC.